This section outlines one TCR beta chain sequence together with its context. Here immunoSEQ multiplex PCR was the method, and the copy in TCRdb shows in-frame clones only, minus some. Among fewer than 50,000 clones, roughly 90% were seen once, and the ten largest hold about 16%. The sample is drawn from a study of OX40 agonist ivuxolimab in advanced cancers. This CDR3 has 15 amino acids. CDR1 and CDR2 from the germline V gene are LNHDA and SQIVND (reference sequence). With 9 bases clipped from V and 0 bases from J, the junction kept 10 bases outside the gene matches. The rearrangement uses TRBV19 and TRBJ2-7; 8 bases agree with TRBD1. The receptor was isolated from an adult with an advanced solid tumor such as melanoma, head and neck, liver or kidney cancer. Material: CD4+ or CD8+ T cells sorted from blood, obtained in a trial of the OX40 agonist ivuxolimab. The CDR3, as DNA: TGTGCCAGCTCCCGGGGACAGGAGGCCTCCTACGAGCAGTACTTC. Its protein product is CASSRGQEASYEQYF.